Included here is one T cell receptor (beta chain) sequence, with context. The germline CDR1 and CDR2 sequences are MNHNS and SASEGT. The CDR3 loop spans 13 amino acids. Trimming removed 10 bases from V and 4 bases from J; junction bases left unmatched: 8. This record belongs to a study of T cell changes during pregnancy in multiple sclerosis. Assay used: immunoSEQ multiplex PCR; TCRdb lists only in-frame clones, some missing. In the table there are about 28,000 clones, 75% to 90% of which are singletons. The sequencing used CD4+ T cells from peripheral blood mononuclear cells, collected in the first trimester of pregnancy. This clonotype was obtained from a female donor in good health, enrolled as a control in a pregnancy study. The rearrangement uses TRBV6-1 and TRBJ2-5; 8 nucleotides agree with TRBD1. The CDR3 region is CATLPGTGETQYF. CDR3 coding DNA: TGTGCCACCCTCCCCGGGACAGGAGAGACCCAGTACTTC.